What follows are 31 T cell receptor beta chains derived from one specimen sequenced in a study of shared clonotypes between healthy human individuals. Assay: immunoSEQ multiplex PCR; the TCRdb copy retains only in-frame clones and omits some. The sample holds roughly 640,000 clones, 95% to 98% seen once. Sequenced input: naive CD4+ T cells sorted from blood. This sample's subset: CD45RA+ positively selected. All receptors come from a young woman in good health.

This chain links TRBV18 with TRBJ2-2; D is tentatively TRBD1 or TRBD2 (5 bases each). The CDR3 is made up of 15 amino acids. V shed 6 bases and J shed 4 bases, with 15 bases lying between them. From germline, CDR1 is KGHSH and CDR2 LQKENI. The CDR3 DNA is TGTGCCAGCTCCGGGGACCAAACTTCCACCGGGGAGCTGTTTTTT. Its protein product is CASSGDQTSTGELFF.

The gene calls are TRBV21-1 and TRBJ1-5; the D segment call TRBD1 is taken from the table without a DNA check. TRBV21-1 has pseudogene status. This CDR3 is built from 15 residues. CDR3 sequence reads: CASPKRTGLNQPQHF. For the CDR3, the DNA is TGTGCCAGCCCTAAAAGGACAGGGCTCAATCAGCCCCAGCATTTT.

This rearrangement joins TRBV19 to TRBJ1-6, with D hard to call. Looked up from germline, CDR1 is LNHDA and CDR2 is SQIVND (reference sequence). The germline V and J ends were trimmed by 5 bases and 9 bases, with 20 bases remaining between them. The CDR3 has 16 amino acids. This chain's CDR3 is CASSPRLGLSRSPLHF. The CDR3 DNA reads as TGTGCCAGTAGTCCCCGGTTGGGCCTGAGCCGTTCACCCCTCCACTTT.

The J gene is TRBJ2-1, the V gene TRBV11-2; TRBD2 might be the D (5 bases). Trimming took 5 bases from V and 7 from J, leaving 12 bases between them. The V gene's germline CDR1 is SGHAT and CDR2 FQNNGV. The CDR3 loop spans 13 amino acids. CDR3 nucleotide sequence: TGTGCCAGCAGCCCCTCAGGCGGGAATGAGCAGTTCTTC. This sequence encodes CASSPSGGNEQFF.

This chain uses TRBV5-1 with TRBJ2-7; 8 bases are shared with TRBD2. This CDR3 comprises 15 residues. Unmatched junction bases numbered 7, after V lost 4 bases and J lost 1 base. Looked up from germline, CDR1 is SGHRS and CDR2 is YFSETQ. The CDR3 sequence is CASSELERGSYEQYF. The CDR3 DNA reads as TGCGCCAGCAGCGAGCTTGAGCGGGGGTCCTACGAGCAGTACTTC.

The V and J genes are TRBV7-2 and TRBJ1-4, with D possibly matching TRBD1 (5 bases). Trimming left V 2 bases short and J 7 bases short, with 17 bases between. The CDR3 totals 16 residues. Germline assignment: CDR1 SGHTA and CDR2 FQGNSA. CDR3 region: CASSLRRGASGEKLFF. The CDR3 nucleotides are TGTGCCAGCAGCTTACGACGGGGCGCTTCGGGTGAAAAACTGTTTTTT.

The chain couples TRBV6-1 to TRBJ2-3; 9 nucleotides match TRBD1. The CDR3 sequence is 14 residues long. Germline V gives CDR1 MNHNS, CDR2 SASEGT. Trimming took 5 bases from V and 5 from J; bases not matched to a gene: 5. CDR3 coding DNA: TGTGCCAGCAGTCCAGGACAGGGGATAGATACGCAGTATTTT. It translates to CASSPGQGIDTQYF.

The chain has TRBV9 and TRBJ1-5; D is uncertain. Germline CDR1 SGDLS, CDR2 YYNGEE. The CDR3 covers 14 residues. Trimming shortened V by 3 bases and J by 1 base, and 8 bases separated the two germline ends. The CDR3 bases are TGTGCCAGCAGCGCGGGAAGAAGCAATCAGCCCCAGCATTTT. Its translation is CASSAGRSNQPQHF.

This chain joins TRBV13 and TRBJ1-2; TRBD1 matches 11 bases. V shed 4 bases and J 4 bases; nucleotides not matched to a gene: 11. The CDR3 has 17 residues. Germline CDR1 and CDR2: PRHDT and FYEKMQ (reference sequence). CDR3 DNA sequence: TGTGCCAGCAGCTCCCTCGGGACAGGGGGAGCCGTCTATGGCTACACCTTC. Its translation: CASSSLGTGGAVYGYTF.

This chain links TRBV30 with TRBJ2-1; D remains ambiguous. The V end was cut by 5 bases, the J end by 8 bases, with 10 bases between. The germline V gene has CDR1 GTSNPN and CDR2 SVGIG (reference sequence). There are 11 residues in the CDR3. The DNA of the CDR3 is TGTGCCTGGGGAGAAGGGCATGAGCAGTTCTTC. It encodes CAWGEGHEQFF.

The rearrangement uses TRBV7-2 and TRBJ2-3; TRBD2 might be the D (5 bases). The CDR3 sequence is 15 residues long. V was shortened by 3 bases and J by 0 bases, with 10 bases between the two germline ends. Germline V gene data show CDR1 as SGHTA and CDR2 as FQGNSA. CDR3 nucleotides: TGTGCCAGCAGCTTTACTAGGACTAGCACAGATACGCAGTATTTT. Its protein is CASSFTRTSTDTQYF. Full variable domain (rest looked up from reference TRBV7-2 and TRBJ2-3): GAGVSQSPSNKVTEKGKDVELRCDPISGHTALYWYRQSLGQGLEFLIYFQGNSAPDKSGLPSDRFSAERTGGSVSTLTIQRTQQEDSAVYLCASSFTRTSTDTQYFGPGTRLTVL.

This clone was observed a single time. This chain links TRBV5-4 with TRBJ1-2; D is unresolved. Trimming stripped 2 bases from V and 6 bases from J, with 17 bases between. Germline values: CDR1 SGHNT, CDR2 YYREEE (reference sequence). The CDR3 contains 15 residues. The CDR3 bases are TGTGCCAGCAGCTTTGGCGGTGGAACCGGGAATGGCTACACCTTC. It codes for CASSFGGGTGNGYTF.

The chain couples TRBV6-5 to TRBJ1-3; D not certain. This CDR3 spans 14 amino acids. The V gene's germline CDR1 is MNHEY and CDR2 SVGAGI. Trimming pared 1 base from V and 3 bases from J, leaving 7 bases between. As DNA, the CDR3 is TGTGCCAGCAGTTACTTACACAGTGGAAACACCATATATTTT. Translated: CASSYLHSGNTIYF.

The chain employs TRBV28 and TRBJ2-2; 8 bases fit TRBD2. The J segment lost 5 bases and the V segment lost 3 bases, leaving 5 bases of the junction unmatched. The V gene's germline CDR1 is MDHEN and CDR2 SYDVKM. This CDR3 region has 15 residues. CDR3 coding DNA: TGTGCCAGCAGTTTCCCGGGAGGGAGGACCGGGGAGCTGTTTTTT. The encoded protein is CASSFPGGRTGELFF.

The chain couples TRBV19 to TRBJ1-5; no firm D call. The length of the CDR3 is 15 residues. V was trimmed by 4 bases and J by 0 bases, leaving 10 bases between them. The germline V gene has CDR1 LNHDA and CDR2 SQIVND (reference sequence). The CDR3 nucleotides are TGTGCCAGTAGTACCCACAGCTATAGCAATCAGCCCCAGCATTTT. As protein: CASSTHSYSNQPQHF. Together with reference TRBV19 and TRBJ1-5, the CDR3 gives the full variable domain: DGGITQSPKYLFRKEGQNVTLSCEQNLNHDAMYWYRQDPGQGLRLIYYSQIVNDFQKGDIAEGYSVSREKKESFPLTVTSAQKNPTAFYLCASSTHSYSNQPQHFGDGTRLSIL.

This rearrangement joins TRBV18 to TRBJ1-2, with 10 bases fitting TRBD1. V trimming: 0 bases; J trimming: 8 bases; junction bases outside the gene matches: 9. CDR3 length: 16 amino acids. Germline V CDR1 and CDR2: KGHSH, LQKENI. CDR3: CASSPPNIGTGEGYTF. CDR3 DNA sequence: TGTGCCAGCTCACCACCGAATATAGGGACAGGGGAAGGCTACACCTTC.

This clone came up once. The chain uses TRBV11-3 and TRBJ2-1; 13 bases match TRBD2. Germline V gene lookup returns CDR1 SGHNT and CDR2 YENEEA. V lost 5 bases, J lost 10 bases, and 5 bases stayed unmatched. The CDR3 is made up of 14 amino acids. CDR3 protein: CASSRTSGSREQFF. In DNA form, the CDR3 reads TGTGCCAGCAGCCGGACTAGCGGGAGCAGGGAGCAGTTCTTC.

The rearrangement uses TRBV15 and TRBJ2-1; TRBD2 aligns across 11 bases. The length of the CDR3 is 16 residues. V gave up 6 bases and J gave up 4 bases; unmatched junction bases: 8. The germline V gene encodes CDR1 LNHNV and CDR2 YYDKDF (reference sequence). CDR3 sequence: CATSRAGLAGYNEQFF. The CDR3 DNA sequence: TGTGCCACCAGTAGGGCTGGACTAGCGGGTTACAATGAGCAGTTCTTC.

The CDR3 bases are TGTGCCCAGGGGGGTCATAGCAATCAGCCCCAGCATTTT. It specifies CAQGGHSNQPQHF. The J gene is TRBJ1-5, the V gene TRBV5-8; TRBD1 agrees at 7 bases. The V and J ends lost 10 bases and 0 bases, in that order; junction bases with no gene match: 4. The CDR3 runs to 13 residues. Looked up from germline, CDR1 is SGHTS and CDR2 is YDEGEE.

This chain uses TRBV21-1 with TRBJ2-5. TRBV21-1 is labeled a pseudogene. The CDR3 sequence is 14 residues long. The CDR3, as DNA: TGTGCCAGCAGCAGGACCCTTTATGAAGAGACCCAGTACTTC. It translates to CASSRTLYEETQYF.

The chain employs TRBV2 and TRBJ2-7; D possibly corresponds to TRBD2 (6 bases). CDR3 length: 16 amino acids. From germline, CDR1 is SNHLY and CDR2 FYNNEI. The V gene lost 8 bases and the J gene lost 2 bases, with 22 bases spanning the gap. The CDR3 region has the DNA TGTGCCAGCTTCGGCGGGATGGAGACTCTCACCTACGAGCAGTACTTC. Protein: CASFGGMETLTYEQYF.

The rearrangement joins TRBV2 to TRBJ1-1; no reliable D call. The CDR3 is made up of 15 amino acids. Trimming stripped 6 bases from V and 1 base from J, with 15 bases between. Germline assignment: CDR1 SNHLY and CDR2 FYNNEI. The CDR3 DNA reads TGTGCCAGCAGAAAGGCTGATACCCAGAACACTGAAGCTTTCTTT. This encodes CASRKADTQNTEAFF.

The V call is TRBV7-9, the J call TRBJ2-2; a weak D match, TRBD1 (5 bases). V was trimmed by 4 bases and J by 4 bases, leaving 10 bases between them. The CDR3 length is 14 residues. Germline V gene data show CDR1 as SEHNR and CDR2 as FQNEAQ (reference sequence). The CDR3 region has the DNA TGTGCCAGCAGCTCAGAGACAGCCACCGGGGAGCTGTTTTTT. Translated, it gives CASSSETATGELFF.

The rearrangement joins TRBV11-3 to TRBJ1-3; 9 bases align to TRBD1. The J segment lost 4 bases and the V segment lost 5 bases, leaving 6 bases of the junction unmatched. The CDR3 consists of 15 residues. The germline CDR1 and CDR2 sequences are SGHNT and YENEEA. This CDR3 reads CASSTGTGKGNTIYF. CDR3 nucleotides: TGTGCCAGCAGCACCGGGACAGGGAAAGGAAACACCATATATTTT.

The chain links TRBV7-2 to TRBJ2-5; no firm D call. V shed 3 bases and J shed 5 bases, with 13 bases lying between them. The CDR3 covers 14 residues. Germline values: CDR1 SGHTA, CDR2 FQGNSA. The CDR3 DNA is TGTGCCAGCAGCTTGTCGGGCCTTCCGGAGACCCAGTACTTC. Its protein is CASSLSGLPETQYF.

The V gene is TRBV6-1, the J gene TRBJ2-7; maybe TRBD2 (5 bases). Germline-derived CDR1 and CDR2 are MNHNS and SASEGT. The CDR3 extends over 13 amino acids. V gave up 0 bases and J gave up 6 bases, with 9 bases separating them. The CDR3 sequence is CASSEAGIGEQYF. The CDR3 DNA reads TGTGCCAGCAGTGAAGCCGGGATAGGCGAGCAGTACTTC.

The V and J genes are TRBV28 and TRBJ1-2, with D tentatively TRBD1 (5 bases). V lost 6 bases, J lost 6 bases, and 20 bases lay in between. Germline V gives CDR1 MDHEN, CDR2 SYDVKM. The CDR3 extends over 15 amino acids. The CDR3 DNA follows: TGTGCCAGCAGCTCTCCGGCACGGGGGTTTGATGGCTACACCTTC. Protein: CASSSPARGFDGYTF.

The chain uses TRBV6-5 and TRBJ2-3, with D possibly matching TRBD2 (6 bases). The germline V gene has CDR1 MNHEY and CDR2 SVGAGI. V lost 6 bases to trimming and J lost 6 bases, with 16 bases between them. The CDR3 sequence is 14 residues long. The CDR3 coding sequence is TGTGCCAGCAGCCCCGGTGGGGGGACGGATACGCAGTATTTT. Encoded protein: CASSPGGGTDTQYF.

The genes are TRBV2 and TRBJ1-2; perhaps TRBD1 as D (6 bases). This CDR3 is built from 13 residues. CDR1 and CDR2 (germline): SNHLY, FYNNEI. V was shortened by 6 bases and J by 6 bases, with 14 bases between the two germline ends. Here the CDR3 reads CASRTGTRDGYTF. For the CDR3, the DNA is TGTGCCAGCAGAACCGGGACACGCGATGGCTACACCTTC. The full variable domain, in which reference TRBV2 and TRBJ1-2 provide the parts outside the CDR3, is EPEVTQTPSHQVTQMGQEVILRCVPISNHLYFYWYRQILGQKVEFLVSFYNNEISEKSEIFDDQFSVERPDGSNFTLKIRSTKLEDSAMYFCASRTGTRDGYTFGSGTRLTVV.

The chain employs TRBV10-3 and TRBJ1-1, with a weak D call TRBD1 (6 bases). The CDR3 has 13 amino acids. V dropped 6 bases and J dropped 5 bases, with 13 bases sitting between them. Germline V gene sequence: CDR1 ENHRY, CDR2 SYGVKD. The CDR3 sequence is CAIRQGWSTEAFF. The CDR3 bases are TGTGCCATCAGACAGGGCTGGTCTACTGAAGCTTTCTTT.

V gene TRBV6-1 combines with J gene TRBJ2-3; TRBD2 matches 13 bases. This CDR3 has 20 residues. CDR1 is MNHNS, CDR2 SASEGT, per germline. Trimming removed 2 bases from V and 0 bases from J; junction bases left unmatched: 11. The chain's CDR3 is CASSELGLAGRMSSTDTQYF. The CDR3 bases are TGTGCCAGCAGTGAATTGGGACTAGCGGGGCGGATGTCTAGCACAGATACGCAGTATTTT.